Each of the 26 T cell receptor beta chains below was sequenced from the same sample in a study of shared clonotypes between healthy human individuals. TCRdb's copy holds only in-frame clones and misses some; the assay was immunoSEQ multiplex PCR. This table has roughly 2.4 million clones, about 94% appearing once. The sample was naive CD4+ T cells sorted from blood. The sample's subset: CD45RA+ positively selected. The receptor source for this set is a man between 18 and 29 years old in good health.

J is TRBJ2-2 and V is TRBV5-1, with 13 bases matching TRBD2. Germline loops: CDR1 SGHRS, CDR2 YFSETQ. The CDR3 sequence is 18 residues long. V shed 0 bases, J shed 0 bases, and the junction held 2 bases outside the gene matches. The CDR3 sequence is CASSLGLAGGANTGELFF. DNA for the CDR3: TGCGCCAGCAGCTTGGGACTAGCGGGGGGTGCGAACACCGGGGAGCTGTTTTTT.

The rearrangement joins TRBV5-6 to TRBJ1-6; D perhaps matches TRBD1 (5 bases). Germline V gene lookup returns CDR1 SGHDT and CDR2 YYEEEE. CDR3 size: 17 residues. V lost 1 base and J 10 bases, leaving 21 bases between the germline ends. This chain's CDR3 is CASSLWGQGGRGSPLHF. CDR3 bases: TGTGCCAGCAGCTTGTGGGGTCAGGGTGGGCGCGGATCACCCCTCCACTTT.

With respect to this clone: Different DNA sequences within this sample yield the same CDR3. The chain links TRBV30 to TRBJ1-2, with a weak D call TRBD1 (6 bases). This CDR3 has 14 amino acids. Germline loops: CDR1 GTSNPN, CDR2 SVGIG (reference sequence). Trimming shortened V by 0 bases and J by 2 bases, and 10 bases separated the two germline ends. CDR3 loop: CAWSVRRGNYGYTF. The CDR3 region has the DNA TGTGCCTGGAGTGTACGCAGGGGAAACTATGGCTACACCTTC.

The rearrangement links TRBV6-5 to TRBJ2-7; no firm D call. V lost 6 bases and J lost 1, with 10 bases in between. Germline V gives CDR1 MNHEY, CDR2 SVGAGI. The CDR3 has 13 residues. This CDR3 reads CASRVSKSYEQYF. CDR3 sequence (DNA): TGTGCCAGCAGGGTCTCAAAATCCTACGAGCAGTACTTC.

The V and J genes are TRBV25-1 and TRBJ1-1, with 7 bases fitting TRBD1. J lost 0 bases, V lost 6 bases, and 4 bases had no gene match. Per the germline V gene, CDR1 is MGHDK and CDR2 is SYGVNS. This CDR3 has 14 amino acids. CDR3 amino acids: CASRMGQLNTEAFF. The DNA of the CDR3 is TGTGCCAGCAGGATGGGACAGCTGAACACTGAAGCTTTCTTT. The variable domain in full, with the rest retrieved from reference TRBV25-1 and TRBJ1-1, is EADIYQTPRYLVIGTGKKITLECSQTMGHDKMYWYQQDPGMELHLIHYSYGVNSTEKGDLSSESTVSRIRTEHFPLTLESARPSHTSQYLCASRMGQLNTEAFFGQGTRLTVV.

V usage is TRBV6-6 and J usage is TRBJ2-3, with no clear D. Germline CDR1 reads MNHNY; CDR2 reads SVGAGI (reference sequence). V was pared by 4 bases and J by 4 bases, with 9 bases between. The CDR3 extends over 13 amino acids. Here the CDR3 reads CASSLVQADTQYF. CDR3 nucleotide sequence: TGTGCCAGCAGTTTGGTGCAGGCAGATACGCAGTATTTT.

This clone was counted once. The CDR3, as DNA: TGCAGCGTCGTCTCCGCGACAGGGCTTGGCACGCAGTATTTT. Its protein is CSVVSATGLGTQYF. The chain carries TRBV29-1 and TRBJ2-3, with TRBD1 matching over 7 bases. CDR1 SQVTM and CDR2 ANQGSEA come from the germline V gene. The CDR3 extends over 14 amino acids. Germline trimming cut 6 bases from V and 9 bases from J; bases unmatched to any gene: 15.

The count of this clone is one. The chain's CDR3 is CASSPKGQRGEKLFF. The CDR3 bases are TGTGCCAGCTCACCCAAGGGACAGAGGGGGGAAAAACTGTTTTTT. V usage is TRBV18 and J usage is TRBJ1-4; 7 bases line up with TRBD1. CDR3 length: 15 amino acids. J was trimmed by 8 bases and V by 3 bases; bases with no gene match: 9. The germline gives CDR1 KGHSH, CDR2 LQKENI.

This chain connects TRBV28 to TRBJ1-2; 10 nucleotides line up with TRBD1. CDR1 is MDHEN and CDR2 is SYDVKM in the germline V gene. The CDR3 covers 15 residues. The V gene end was trimmed by 6 bases and the J gene end by 3 bases; junction bases not matched to a gene: 7. The CDR3 nucleotides read TGTGCCAGCAGAACTCCCGGACAGGGGGACTATGGCTACACCTTC. Its protein is CASRTPGQGDYGYTF.

The chain recombines TRBV9 with TRBJ2-4; D is unresolved. CDR1 and CDR2 from the germline V gene are SGDLS and YYNGEE. The CDR3 loop spans 12 amino acids. V was cut by 3 bases and J by 4 bases, with 5 bases left in between. The CDR3: CASSGLKNIQYF. CDR3 coding DNA: TGTGCCAGCAGCGGCCTGAAAAACATTCAGTACTTC.

The chain recombines TRBV30 with TRBJ2-7; the D call may be TRBD1 or TRBD2 (5 bases each). Trimming removed 7 bases from V and 0 bases from J, with 16 bases in between. The CDR3 covers 14 residues. Germline CDR1 reads GTSNPN; CDR2 reads SVGIG (reference sequence). CDR3 in DNA: TGTGCCTATTACCGGGACCGGCACTCCTACGAGCAGTACTTC. Protein product: CAYYRDRHSYEQYF.

This chain links TRBV4-1 with TRBJ1-2; possibly TRBD1 for D (5 bases). Germline V lookup: CDR1 MGHRA, CDR2 YSYEKL. The CDR3 consists of 17 residues. V gave up 4 bases and J gave up 2 bases, with 20 bases separating them. The CDR3 DNA follows: TGCGCCAGCAGCCCGGGTGCTCCGGGGCCCGGAAACTATGGCTACACCTTC. As protein: CASSPGAPGPGNYGYTF.

The V call is TRBV5-4, the J call TRBJ2-2, with TRBD2 identical over 9 bases. CDR1 and CDR2 from the germline V gene are SGHNT and YYREEE (reference sequence). CDR3 size: 16 residues. V dropped 0 bases and J dropped 5; count of bases not matched to a gene: 5. The CDR3 loop reads CASSLAGLAGTGELFF. DNA for the CDR3: TGTGCCAGCAGCTTGGCCGGCCTAGCGGGGACCGGGGAGCTGTTTTTT. Full variable domain (rest looked up from reference TRBV5-4 and TRBJ2-2): ETGVTQSPTHLIKTRGQQVTLRCSSQSGHNTVSWYQQALGQGPQFIFQYYREEENGRGNFPPRFSGLQFPNYSSELNVNALELDDSALYLCASSLAGLAGTGELFFGEGSRLTVL.

The CDR3 DNA is TGTGCCAGCAGCTTAGAAGGACACCCCTACGAGCAGTACTTC. Its protein is CASSLEGHPYEQYF. The V gene is TRBV7-2, the J gene TRBJ2-7, with D perhaps TRBD1 (5 bases). Trimming removed 1 base from V and 2 bases from J, with 9 bases in between. The CDR3 has 14 amino acids. The V gene's germline CDR1 is SGHTA and CDR2 FQGNSA.

In this sample, this clone turned up once. The rearrangement links TRBV2 to TRBJ2-5; the D gene is possibly TRBD1 (6 bases). Germline V gene sequence: CDR1 SNHLY, CDR2 FYNNEI. CDR3 length: 15 amino acids. V was shortened by 6 bases and J by 0 bases, with 14 bases between the two germline ends. CDR3 protein: CASSEQGINQETQYF. DNA of the CDR3: TGTGCCAGCAGCGAACAGGGAATCAACCAAGAGACCCAGTACTTC.

The CDR3: CASRINHGRTGELFF. In nucleotides, the CDR3 is TGTGCCAGTAGAATTAATCATGGGCGGACCGGGGAGCTGTTTTTT. The chain carries TRBV19 and TRBJ2-2; D is uncertain. V gave up 6 bases and J gave up 5 bases, with 16 bases separating them. The CDR3 extends over 15 amino acids. Per germline, CDR1 LNHDA and CDR2 SQIVND (reference sequence). The full variable domain, its missing parts supplied by reference TRBV19 and TRBJ2-2, is DGGITQSPKYLFRKEGQNVTLSCEQNLNHDAMYWYRQDPGQGLRLIYYSQIVNDFQKGDIAEGYSVSREKKESFPLTVTSAQKNPTAFYLCASRINHGRTGELFFGEGSRLTVL.

V is TRBV30 and J is TRBJ1-2; D is undetermined. CDR1 is GTSNPN and CDR2 is SVGIG in the germline V gene (reference sequence). V was trimmed by 5 bases and J by 2 bases, leaving 6 bases between them. CDR3 length equals 11 residues. The DNA of the CDR3 is TGTGCCTGGTACGGAAACTATGGCTACACCTTC. It encodes CAWYGNYGYTF.

The chain links TRBV10-3 to TRBJ1-4; D ambiguous. The V end lost 2 bases, the J end lost 7 bases, and 11 bases lay between the germline ends. Germline V CDR1 and CDR2: ENHRY, SYGVKD. CDR3 length: 14 amino acids. CDR3 in amino acids: CAISERDRGEKLFF. DNA for the CDR3: TGTGCCATCAGTGAGAGGGATCGAGGTGAAAAACTGTTTTTT.

This chain connects TRBV25-1 to TRBJ2-5; 9 bases are a match to TRBD2. This CDR3 has 15 amino acids. J was trimmed by 0 bases and V by 8 bases; bases with no gene match: 7. CDR1 is MGHDK and CDR2 is SYGVNS in the germline V gene. CDR3 residues: CASEQASGDQETQYF. The CDR3 coding sequence is TGTGCCAGCGAACAGGCTAGCGGGGACCAAGAGACCCAGTACTTC.

This chain links TRBV11-2 with TRBJ2-7, with a weak D call TRBD2 (6 bases). Germline V gene data show CDR1 as SGHAT and CDR2 as FQNNGV. Trimming stripped 2 bases from V and 9 bases from J, with 23 bases between. The CDR3 sequence is 16 residues long. The CDR3 nucleotides are TGTGCCAGCAGCTTATGGGGCGGGACTGACTTTGTAGTGCAGTACTTC. It encodes CASSLWGGTDFVVQYF.

J is TRBJ2-1 and V is TRBV10-1; D not resolved. Germline V gene data show CDR1 as WNHNN and CDR2 as SYGVQD (reference sequence). The CDR3 spans 12 residues. V lost 11 bases, J lost 13 bases, and 21 bases lay in between. CDR3 coding DNA: TGCGCCGGCAAAGCGACAAAGTACAACCAGTTCTTC. Protein sequence: CAGKATKYNQFF.

This chain links TRBV4-1 with TRBJ1-2; TRBD1 matches at 7 bases. Losses at the gene ends were 1 base for V and 4 bases for J; bases not matched to a gene: 6. This CDR3 spans 15 amino acids. CDR1 is MGHRA, CDR2 YSYEKL, per germline. CDR3: CASSQAQTGPYGYTF. The CDR3 DNA reads TGCGCCAGCAGCCAAGCCCAGACAGGGCCCTATGGCTACACCTTC.

The V and J genes are TRBV4-1 and TRBJ2-7; 9 nucleotides agree with TRBD1. CDR1 is MGHRA and CDR2 is YSYEKL in the germline V gene. V lost 1 base to trimming and J lost 4 bases; unmatched junction nucleotides: 8. This CDR3 has 16 amino acids. The CDR3 DNA follows: TGCGCCAGCAGCCAAGTTGAGACAGGGGGACCTTACGAGCAGTACTTC. Encoded protein: CASSQVETGGPYEQYF.

The chain employs TRBV4-3 and TRBJ2-1; the match to TRBD1 covers 9 bases. The germline CDR1 and CDR2 sequences are LGHNA and YSLEER. V was clipped by 0 bases and J by 6 bases; unmatched bases: 6. This CDR3 has 16 residues. CDR3: CASSQDFVTGGNEQFF. CDR3 nucleotide sequence: TGCGCCAGCAGCCAAGATTTCGTGACAGGGGGCAATGAGCAGTTCTTC.

CDR3 sequence (DNA): TGTGCCAGCAGCCAAGAACGAGGGAGCAATCAGCCCCAGCATTTT. It specifies CASSQERGSNQPQHF. This chain uses TRBV4-2 with TRBJ1-5; D is undetermined. Trimming pared 0 bases from V and 1 base from J, leaving 7 bases between. CDR3 length equals 15 residues. The germline gives CDR1 LGHNA, CDR2 YNFKEQ.

The chain carries TRBV2 and TRBJ2-2, with a tentative D call TRBD1 (6 bases). Between the trimmed V and J ends, which lost 8 bases and 0 bases, there was a span of 10 bases. Germline CDR1 reads SNHLY; CDR2 reads FYNNEI. This CDR3 contains 14 residues. DNA for the CDR3: TGTGCCAGCCTAGGGACAACGAACACCGGGGAGCTGTTTTTT. Protein sequence: CASLGTTNTGELFF.